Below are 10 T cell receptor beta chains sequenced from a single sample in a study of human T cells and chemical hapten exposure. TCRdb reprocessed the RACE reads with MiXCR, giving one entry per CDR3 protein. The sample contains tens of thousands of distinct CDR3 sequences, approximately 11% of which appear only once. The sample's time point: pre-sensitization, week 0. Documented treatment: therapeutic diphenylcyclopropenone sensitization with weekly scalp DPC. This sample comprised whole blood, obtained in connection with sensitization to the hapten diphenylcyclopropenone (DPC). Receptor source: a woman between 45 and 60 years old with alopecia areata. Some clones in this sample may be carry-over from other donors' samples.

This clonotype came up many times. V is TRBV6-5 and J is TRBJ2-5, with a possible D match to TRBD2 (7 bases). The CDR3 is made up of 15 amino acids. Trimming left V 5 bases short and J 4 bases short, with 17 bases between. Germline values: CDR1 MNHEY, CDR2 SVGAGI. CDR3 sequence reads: CASSAAEGGPETQYF. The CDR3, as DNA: TGTGCCAGCAGTGCCGCGGAGGGGGGGCCAGAGACCCAGTACTTC.

Here the CDR3 reads CASSPGLALYNEQFF. DNA for the CDR3: TGCGCCAGCAGCCCGGGACTAGCGCTCTACAATGAGCAGTTCTTC. The rearrangement joins TRBV5-1 to TRBJ2-1, with 10 bases aligning to TRBD2. Germline V gene data show CDR1 as SGHRS and CDR2 as YFSETQ. This CDR3 is built from 15 residues. Trimming took 4 bases from V and 3 from J; bases not matched to a gene: 4.

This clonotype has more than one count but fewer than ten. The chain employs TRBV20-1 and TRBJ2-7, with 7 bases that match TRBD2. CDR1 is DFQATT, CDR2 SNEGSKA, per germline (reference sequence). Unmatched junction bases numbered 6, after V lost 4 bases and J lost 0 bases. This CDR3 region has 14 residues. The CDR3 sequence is CSATWRTSSYEQYF. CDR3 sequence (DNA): TGCAGTGCTACTTGGCGGACTAGCTCCTACGAGCAGTACTTC.

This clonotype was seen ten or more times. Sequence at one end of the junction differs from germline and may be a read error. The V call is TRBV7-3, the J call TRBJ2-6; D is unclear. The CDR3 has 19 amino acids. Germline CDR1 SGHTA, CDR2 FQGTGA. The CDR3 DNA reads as TGTGCCAGCAGCCTAACCCCGAGGATCGTTCTAAATGGGGCCAACGTCCTGACTTTC. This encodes CASSLTPRIVLNGANVLTF.

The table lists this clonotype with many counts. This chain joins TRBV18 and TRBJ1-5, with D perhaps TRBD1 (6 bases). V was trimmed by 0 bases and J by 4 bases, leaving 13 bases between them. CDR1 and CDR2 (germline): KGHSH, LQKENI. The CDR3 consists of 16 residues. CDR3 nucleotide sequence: TGTGCCAGCTCACCACCGGCAGGGGTTCGGAATCAGCCCCAGCATTTT. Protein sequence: CASSPPAGVRNQPQHF.

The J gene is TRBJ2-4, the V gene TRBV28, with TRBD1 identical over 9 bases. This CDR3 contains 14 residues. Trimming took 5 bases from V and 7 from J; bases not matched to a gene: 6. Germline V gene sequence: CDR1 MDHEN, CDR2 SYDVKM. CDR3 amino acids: CASSPTGQGNIQYF. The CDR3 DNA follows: TGTGCCAGCAGTCCGACGGGACAGGGTAACATTCAGTACTTC.

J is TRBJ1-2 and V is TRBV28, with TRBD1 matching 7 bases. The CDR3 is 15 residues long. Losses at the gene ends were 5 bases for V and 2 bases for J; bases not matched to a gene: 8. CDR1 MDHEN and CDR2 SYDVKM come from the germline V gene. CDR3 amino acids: CASSPYLTGNYGYTF. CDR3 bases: TGTGCCAGCAGTCCTTACCTGACAGGGAACTATGGCTACACCTTC.

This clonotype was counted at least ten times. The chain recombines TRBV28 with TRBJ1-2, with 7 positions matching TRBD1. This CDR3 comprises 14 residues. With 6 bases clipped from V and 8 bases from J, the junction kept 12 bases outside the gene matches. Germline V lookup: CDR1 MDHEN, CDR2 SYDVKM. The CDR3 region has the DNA TGTGCCAGCAGACTGGACAGGATAACTAGGGGCTACACCTTC. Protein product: CASRLDRITRGYTF.

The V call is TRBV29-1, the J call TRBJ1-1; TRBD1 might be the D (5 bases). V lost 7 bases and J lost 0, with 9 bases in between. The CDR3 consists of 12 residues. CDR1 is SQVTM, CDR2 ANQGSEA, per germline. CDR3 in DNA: TGCAGCGCAGGGACGGTGAACACTGAAGCTTTCTTT. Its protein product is CSAGTVNTEAFF.

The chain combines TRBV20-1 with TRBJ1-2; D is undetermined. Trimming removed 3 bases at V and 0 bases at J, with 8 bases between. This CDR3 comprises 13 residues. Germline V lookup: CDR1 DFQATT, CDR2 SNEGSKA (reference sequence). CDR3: CSASNTPNYGYTF. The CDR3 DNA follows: TGCAGTGCTAGTAACACCCCTAACTATGGCTACACCTTC.